This T cell receptor beta chain was recorded in a study of technical replicates of blood from a few donors. Germline V CDR1 and CDR2: SGHAT, FQDESV (reference sequence). The trim removed 0 bases at V and 2 bases at J, leaving 8 bases unmatched. The CDR3 has 17 residues. Produced via immunoSEQ multiplex PCR; TCRdb's table is partial and in-frame only. The sample includes over 70,000 clones, roughly 94% of them seen just once. This chain links TRBV11-1 with TRBJ2-7; 9 bases fit TRBD2. The sequence derives from a human donor in good health. Sample: T cells isolated from PBMCs. Written as DNA, the CDR3 is TGTGCCAGCAGCTTAGCGCCAGCGGGAGGACTAACCTACGAGCAGTACTTC. Protein product: CASSLAPAGGLTYEQYF.